This T cell receptor beta chain is from a study of T-cell reconstitution after alpha-beta-depleted transplantation in children. Germline V gene sequence: CDR1 WNHNN, CDR2 SYGVQD (reference sequence). The CDR3 spans 15 residues. V dropped 0 bases and J dropped 2 bases, with 9 bases sitting between them. Preparation of the TCRbeta library was carried out with unique molecular identifiers. TCRdb reanalysed the PCR reads using MiXCR and keeps one entry per CDR3 protein. Of nearly 400,000 distinct CDR3 sequences listed, around 21% are singletons. This clonotype was seen more than once but under ten times. This sequence joins TRBV10-1 and TRBJ2-3; no definite D call. The clonotype originates from a human donor who donated a stem cell graft to a child with acute myeloid leukemia. This material consisted of PBMCs from the stem cell graft donor, taken from the stem cell graft. For the CDR3, the DNA is TGCGCCAGCAGTGAGTCCCAGGTGTCCACAGATACGCAGTATTTT. Amino acids: CASSESQVSTDTQYF.